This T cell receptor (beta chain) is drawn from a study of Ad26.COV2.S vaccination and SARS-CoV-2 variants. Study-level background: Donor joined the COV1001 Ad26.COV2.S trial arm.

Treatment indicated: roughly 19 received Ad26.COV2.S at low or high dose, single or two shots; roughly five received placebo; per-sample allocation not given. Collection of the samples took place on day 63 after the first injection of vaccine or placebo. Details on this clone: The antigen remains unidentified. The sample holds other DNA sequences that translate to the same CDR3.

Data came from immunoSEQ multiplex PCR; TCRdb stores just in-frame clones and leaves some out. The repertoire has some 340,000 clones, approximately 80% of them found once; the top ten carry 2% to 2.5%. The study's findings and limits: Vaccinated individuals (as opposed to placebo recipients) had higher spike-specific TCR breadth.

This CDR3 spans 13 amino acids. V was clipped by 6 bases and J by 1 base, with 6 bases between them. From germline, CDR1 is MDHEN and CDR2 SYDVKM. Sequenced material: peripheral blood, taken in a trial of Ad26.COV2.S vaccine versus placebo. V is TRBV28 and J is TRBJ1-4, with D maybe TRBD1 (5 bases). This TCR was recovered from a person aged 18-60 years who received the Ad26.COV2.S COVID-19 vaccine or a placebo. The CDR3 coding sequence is TGTGCCAGCAGGAGGGGAACTAATGAAAAACTGTTTTTT. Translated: CASRRGTNEKLFF.